The T cell receptor beta chain under discussion was sequenced for a study of blood T cells in healthy people across ages. V lost 0 bases and J 1 base, leaving 10 bases between the germline ends. The CDR3 has 15 residues. Germline CDR1 and CDR2: DFQATT and SNEGSKA (reference sequence). A J-beta primer mix and a sample-barcoded 5' primer were used in a second PCR of roughly 6 to 11 cycles. TCRdb independently ran MiXCR on the 5' RACE reads; one entry per CDR3 protein. The sample records about 1.7 million distinct CDR3 sequences, 28% being singletons. The sample holds a few counts of this clonotype. What was sequenced was blood. V and J are TRBV20-1 and TRBJ1-5; D remains unclear. This clonotype was obtained from a woman aged 25 to 39 in good health. DNA of the CDR3: TGCAGTGCTAGAGATCTCTCGACAAGCAATCAGCCCCAGCATTTT. It codes for CSARDLSTSNQPQHF.